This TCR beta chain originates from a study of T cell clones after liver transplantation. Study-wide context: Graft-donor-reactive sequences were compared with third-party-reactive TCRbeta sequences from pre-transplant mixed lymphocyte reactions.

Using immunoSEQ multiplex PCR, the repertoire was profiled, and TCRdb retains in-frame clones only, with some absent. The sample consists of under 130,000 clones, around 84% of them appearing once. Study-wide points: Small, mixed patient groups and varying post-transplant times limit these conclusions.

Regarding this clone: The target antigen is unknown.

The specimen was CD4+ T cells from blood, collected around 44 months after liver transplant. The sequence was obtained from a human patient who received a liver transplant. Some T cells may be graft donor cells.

The CDR3 protein is CASSLEGGMGYEQYF. CDR3 nucleotide sequence: TGTGCCAGCAGCTTGGAGGGAGGTATGGGCTACGAGCAGTACTTC. The V gene is TRBV5-4, the J gene TRBJ2-7; a weak D match, TRBD2 (6 bases). This CDR3 comprises 15 residues. Germline-derived CDR1 and CDR2 are SGHNT and YYREEE (reference sequence). V lost 0 bases and J 3 bases, leaving 13 bases between the germline ends.